This TCR beta chain was recovered during a study of T cells in Graves' hyperthyroidism and ophthalmopathy. Trimming removed 0 bases from V and 7 bases from J, with 25 bases in between. The CDR3 contains 18 residues. The germline CDR1 and CDR2 sequences are LGHDT and YNNKEL (reference sequence). This clonotype was counted at least ten times. TCR beta CDR3 sequences were amplified from RNA transcripts. The primer set for the first-round RT-PCR of the TCR CDR3 was HTBI. From the multiplex PCR reads, TCRdb called clonotypes with MiXCR, one entry per CDR3 protein. The data show under 450,000 distinct CDR3 sequences, about 15% seen once.

What was sequenced was blood. This sequence originates from a woman between 18 and 29 years old with Graves' hyperthyroidism. The rearrangement links TRBV3-1 to TRBJ2-7; TRBD1 or TRBD2 may be the D gene (6 bases each). The CDR3 here is CASSQDGGPNAATLEQYF. The CDR3 bases are TGTGCCAGCAGCCAAGATGGGGGGCCCAACGCCGCGACCCTAGAGCAGTACTTC.